This T cell receptor beta chain was documented in a study of blood T cell repertoires in COVID-19. For the study at large: Samples came from the United States, Italy and Spain, spanning acute and convalescent COVID-19. PBMCs, B-cell-depleted T cells, or T cells were the source of the cDNA or gDNA that made up the material.

CDR3 length: 14 residues. The germline CDR1 and CDR2 sequences are SSHAT and FNYEAQ (reference sequence). Concerning this clone: A read error may produce the germline difference seen at one junction end.

Method: immunoSEQ multiplex PCR; TCRdb's copy keeps in-frame clones and lacks some. The data contain 200,000 to 300,000 clones, about 87% of them singletons. The chain uses TRBV7-7 and TRBJ2-5; 8 bases match TRBD1. The clonotype originates from a man aged 60-69 years who had recovered from COVID-19. Sequenced: peripheral blood. CDR3 nucleotide sequence: TGTGCTAGCAGCAGGGGGACAGGTGGAGAGACCCAGTACTTC. Residues: CASSRGTGGETQYF.